This T cell receptor (beta chain) was sequenced for a study of long-term antiretroviral therapy in people with HIV. The assay used was immunoSEQ (version v3.0), run at survey level. Sequencing was performed with immunoSEQ multiplex PCR; in TCRdb, only in-frame clones are kept and a portion is missing. The data hold about 20,000 clones, with over 90% observed a single time. V was shortened by 6 bases and J by 7 bases, with 4 bases between the two germline ends. Per the germline V gene, CDR1 is MNHNS and CDR2 is SASEGT. The CDR3 runs to 10 residues. This receptor was obtained from a woman in her fifties or sixties with HIV. This material consisted of unsorted PBMCs, taken 4.4 years after starting antiretroviral therapy. V gene TRBV6-1 combines with J gene TRBJ2-1; D gene unclear. DNA for the CDR3: TGTGCCAGCAGCGGAAATGAGCAGTTCTTC. Its translation is CASSGNEQFF.